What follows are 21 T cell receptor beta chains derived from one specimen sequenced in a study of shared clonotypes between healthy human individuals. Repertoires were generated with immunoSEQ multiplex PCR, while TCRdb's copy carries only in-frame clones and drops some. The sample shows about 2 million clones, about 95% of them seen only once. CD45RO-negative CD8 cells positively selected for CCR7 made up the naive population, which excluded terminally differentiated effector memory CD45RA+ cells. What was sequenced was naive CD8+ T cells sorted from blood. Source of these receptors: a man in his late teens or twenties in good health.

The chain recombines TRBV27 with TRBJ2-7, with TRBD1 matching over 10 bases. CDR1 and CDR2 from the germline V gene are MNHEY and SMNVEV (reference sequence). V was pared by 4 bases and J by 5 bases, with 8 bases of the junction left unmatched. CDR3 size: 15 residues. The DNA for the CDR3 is TGTGCCAGCAGTTCCGGGACAGGGGCCTTCCACGAGCAGTACTTC. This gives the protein CASSSGTGAFHEQYF.

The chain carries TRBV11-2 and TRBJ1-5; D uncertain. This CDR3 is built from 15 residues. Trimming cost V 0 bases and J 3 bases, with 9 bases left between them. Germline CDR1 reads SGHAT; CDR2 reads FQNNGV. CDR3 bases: TGTGCCAGCAGCTTAGATTTCACAGTCAATCAGCCCCAGCATTTT. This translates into CASSLDFTVNQPQHF.

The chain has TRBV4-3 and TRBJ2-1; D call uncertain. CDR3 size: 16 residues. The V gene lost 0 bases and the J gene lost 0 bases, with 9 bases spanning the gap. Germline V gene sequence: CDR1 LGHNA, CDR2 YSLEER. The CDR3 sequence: CASSQDNTNSYNEQFF. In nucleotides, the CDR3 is TGCGCCAGCAGCCAAGATAACACTAACTCCTACAATGAGCAGTTCTTC.

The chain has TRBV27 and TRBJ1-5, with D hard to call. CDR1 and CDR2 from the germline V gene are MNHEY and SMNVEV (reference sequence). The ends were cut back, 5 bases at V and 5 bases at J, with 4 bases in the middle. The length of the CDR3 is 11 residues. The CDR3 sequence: CASSAYQPQHF. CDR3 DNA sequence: TGTGCCAGCAGTGCCTATCAGCCCCAGCATTTT.

The CDR3 protein is CASSYADVYEQYF. The CDR3 DNA sequence: TGTGCCAGCAGTTACGCGGACGTCTACGAGCAGTACTTC. The chain recombines TRBV6-5 with TRBJ2-7; no firm D call. Germline assignment: CDR1 MNHEY and CDR2 SVGAGI. The V and J ends lost 2 bases and 3 bases respectively, with 8 bases between them. The CDR3 has 13 amino acids.

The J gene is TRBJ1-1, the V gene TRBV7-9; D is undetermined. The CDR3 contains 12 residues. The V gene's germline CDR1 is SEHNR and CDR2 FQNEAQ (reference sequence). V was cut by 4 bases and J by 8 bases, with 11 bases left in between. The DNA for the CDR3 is TGTGCCAGCAGCTCAAGTCCCCCCGAAGCTTTCTTT. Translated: CASSSSPPEAFF. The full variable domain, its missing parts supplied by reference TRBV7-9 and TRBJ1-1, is DTGVSQNPRHKITKRGQNVTFRCDPISEHNRLYWYRQTLGQGPEFLTYFQNEAQLEKSRLLSDRFSAERPKGSFSTLEIQRTEQGDSAMYLCASSSSPPEAFFGQGTRLTVV.

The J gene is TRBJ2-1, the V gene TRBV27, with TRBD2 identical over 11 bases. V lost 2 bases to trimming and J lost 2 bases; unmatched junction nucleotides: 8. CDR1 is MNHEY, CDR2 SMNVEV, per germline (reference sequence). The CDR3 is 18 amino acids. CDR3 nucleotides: TGTGCCAGCAGTTTAGGTGGAATAGCGGGAGGGGCCTACAATGAGCAGTTCTTC. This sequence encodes CASSLGGIAGGAYNEQFF.

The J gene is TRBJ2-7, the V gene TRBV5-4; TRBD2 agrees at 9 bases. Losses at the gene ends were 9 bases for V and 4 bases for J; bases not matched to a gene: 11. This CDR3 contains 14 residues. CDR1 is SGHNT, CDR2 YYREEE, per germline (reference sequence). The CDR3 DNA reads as TGTGCCACCCTTGTACGCGGGAGGGATTACGAGCAGTACTTC. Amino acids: CATLVRGRDYEQYF.

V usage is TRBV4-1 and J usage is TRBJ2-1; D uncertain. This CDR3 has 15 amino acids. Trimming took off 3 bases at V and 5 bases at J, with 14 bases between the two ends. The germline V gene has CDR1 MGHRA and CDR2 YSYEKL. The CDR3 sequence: CASSQDLSRDNEQFF. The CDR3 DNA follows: TGCGCCAGCAGCCAGGACCTTAGCCGGGACAATGAGCAGTTCTTC.

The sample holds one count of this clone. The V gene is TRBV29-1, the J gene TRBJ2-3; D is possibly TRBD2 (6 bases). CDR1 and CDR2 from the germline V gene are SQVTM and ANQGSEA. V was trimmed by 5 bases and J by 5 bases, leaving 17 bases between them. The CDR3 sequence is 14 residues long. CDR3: CSVLKTGGGDTQYF. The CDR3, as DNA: TGCAGCGTTCTGAAGACCGGGGGTGGAGATACGCAGTATTTT.

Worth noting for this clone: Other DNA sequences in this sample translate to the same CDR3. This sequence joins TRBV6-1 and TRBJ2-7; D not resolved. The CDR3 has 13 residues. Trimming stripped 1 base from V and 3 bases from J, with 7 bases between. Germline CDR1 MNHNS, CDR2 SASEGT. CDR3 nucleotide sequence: TGTGCCAGCAGTGAAGGGATACTCTACGAGCAGTACTTC. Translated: CASSEGILYEQYF.

Here the CDR3 reads CASSPGEATGELFF. CDR3 in DNA: TGTGCCAGCAGTCCCGGAGAGGCCACCGGGGAGCTGTTTTTT. The chain combines TRBV5-4 with TRBJ2-2; D gene unclear. CDR1 is SGHNT, CDR2 YYREEE, per germline (reference sequence). Trimming took off 5 bases at V and 4 bases at J, with 12 bases between the two ends. The CDR3 consists of 14 residues.

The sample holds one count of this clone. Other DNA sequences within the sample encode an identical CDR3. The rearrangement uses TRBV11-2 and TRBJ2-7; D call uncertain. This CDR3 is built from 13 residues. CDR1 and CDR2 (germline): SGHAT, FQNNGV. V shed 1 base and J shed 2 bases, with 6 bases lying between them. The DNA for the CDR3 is TGTGCCAGCAGCTTAGGACCCCCCTACGAGCAGTACTTC. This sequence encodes CASSLGPPYEQYF.

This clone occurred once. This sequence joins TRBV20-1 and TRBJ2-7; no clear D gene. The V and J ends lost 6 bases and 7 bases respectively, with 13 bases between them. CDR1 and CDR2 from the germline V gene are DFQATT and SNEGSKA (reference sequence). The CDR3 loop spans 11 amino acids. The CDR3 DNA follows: TGCAGTGCCCTGGATCTTACGGAGCAGTACTTC. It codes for CSALDLTEQYF.

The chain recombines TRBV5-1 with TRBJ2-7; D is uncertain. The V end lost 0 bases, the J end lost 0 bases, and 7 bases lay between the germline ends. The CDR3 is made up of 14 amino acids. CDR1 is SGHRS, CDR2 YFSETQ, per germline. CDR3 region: CASSLAPDSYEQYF. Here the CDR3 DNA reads TGCGCCAGCAGCTTGGCCCCCGACTCCTACGAGCAGTACTTC.

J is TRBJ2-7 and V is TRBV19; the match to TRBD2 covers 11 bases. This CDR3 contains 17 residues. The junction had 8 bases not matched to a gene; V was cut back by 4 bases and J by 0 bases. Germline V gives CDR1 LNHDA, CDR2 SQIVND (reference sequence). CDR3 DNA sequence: TGTGCCAGTAGTAAAACCCCCACTAGCGGGAGCTCCTACGAGCAGTACTTC. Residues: CASSKTPTSGSSYEQYF. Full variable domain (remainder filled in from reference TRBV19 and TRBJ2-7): DGGITQSPKYLFRKEGQNVTLSCEQNLNHDAMYWYRQDPGQGLRLIYYSQIVNDFQKGDIAEGYSVSREKKESFPLTVTSAQKNPTAFYLCASSKTPTSGSSYEQYFGPGTRLTVT.

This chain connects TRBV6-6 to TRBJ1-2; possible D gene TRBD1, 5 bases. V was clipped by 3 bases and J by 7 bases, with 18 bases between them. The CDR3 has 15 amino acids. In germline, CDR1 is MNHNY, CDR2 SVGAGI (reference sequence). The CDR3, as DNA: TGTGCCAGCAGTTATGACCCTGCAGGGTTTCTTGGCTACACCTTC. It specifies CASSYDPAGFLGYTF.

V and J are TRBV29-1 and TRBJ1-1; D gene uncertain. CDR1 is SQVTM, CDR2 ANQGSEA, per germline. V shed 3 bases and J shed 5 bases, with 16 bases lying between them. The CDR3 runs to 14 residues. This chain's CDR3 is CSVDPGAAGTEAFF. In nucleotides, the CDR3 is TGCAGCGTTGACCCGGGCGCAGCAGGAACTGAAGCTTTCTTT. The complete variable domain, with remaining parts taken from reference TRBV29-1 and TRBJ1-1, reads SAVISQKPSRDICQRGTSLTIQCQVDSQVTMMFWYRQQPGQSLTLIATANQGSEATYESGFVIDKFPISRPNLTFSTLTVSNMSPEDSSIYLCSVDPGAAGTEAFFGQGTRLTVV.

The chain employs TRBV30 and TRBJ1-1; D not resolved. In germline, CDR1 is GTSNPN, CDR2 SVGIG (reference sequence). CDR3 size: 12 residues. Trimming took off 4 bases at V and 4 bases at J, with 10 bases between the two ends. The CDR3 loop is CAWTSEGTEAFF. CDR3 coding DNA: TGTGCCTGGACGAGCGAGGGCACTGAAGCTTTCTTT. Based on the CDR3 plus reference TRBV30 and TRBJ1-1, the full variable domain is SQTIHQWPATLVQPVGSPLSLECTVEGTSNPNLYWYRQAAGRGLQLLFYSVGIGQISSEVPQNLSASRPQDRQFILSSKKLLLSDSGFYLCAWTSEGTEAFFGQGTRLTVV.

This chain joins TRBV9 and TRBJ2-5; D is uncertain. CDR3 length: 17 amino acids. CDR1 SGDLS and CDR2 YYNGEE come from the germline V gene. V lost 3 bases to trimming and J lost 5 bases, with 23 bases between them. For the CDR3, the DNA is TGTGCCAGCAGCGCGTTAGCTAACAGACGGCTTCAGGAGACCCAGTACTTC. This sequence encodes CASSALANRRLQETQYF. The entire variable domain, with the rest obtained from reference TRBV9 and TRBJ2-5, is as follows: DSGVTQTPKHLITATGQRVTLRCSPRSGDLSVYWYQQSLDQGLQFLIQYYNGEERAKGNILERFSAQQFPDLHSELNLSSLELGDSALYFCASSALANRRLQETQYFGPGTRLLVL.

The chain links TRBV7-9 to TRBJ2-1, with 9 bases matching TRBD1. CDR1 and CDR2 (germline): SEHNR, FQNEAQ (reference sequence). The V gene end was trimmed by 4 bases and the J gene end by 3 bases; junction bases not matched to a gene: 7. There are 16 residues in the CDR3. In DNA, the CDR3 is TGTGCCAGCAGCTGGACAGGGGATGCAAACTACAATGAGCAGTTCTTC. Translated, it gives CASSWTGDANYNEQFF.